These 7 T cell receptor beta chains were all obtained from the same sample, sequenced in a study of blood T cell repertoires in COVID-19. Generated by immunoSEQ multiplex PCR, the TCRdb table keeps only in-frame clones and is missing some. The sample yields about 140,000 clones, about 77% seen once. Source material: peripheral blood. These TCRs come from a woman aged 45 to 65 with active or convalescent COVID-19.

The chain carries TRBV24-1 and TRBJ2-5, with 9 bases fitting TRBD1. The CDR3 is made up of 15 amino acids. The germline V gene has CDR1 KGHDR and CDR2 SFDVKD. Trimming at V came to 4 bases and at J to 4 bases, leaving 6 bases not matched to a gene. CDR3 nucleotide sequence: TGTGCCACCAGTGACCCGGGACAGGGAGGAGAGACCCAGTACTTC. Translation gives CATSDPGQGGETQYF.

The chain carries TRBV7-6 and TRBJ1-2, with 7 positions matching TRBD1. The CDR3 is 13 amino acids. Trimming took 4 bases from V and 2 from J; bases not matched to a gene: 1. Germline V CDR1 and CDR2: SGHVS, FNYEAQ. CDR3 amino acids: CASSSGQNYGYTF. The CDR3, as DNA: TGTGCCAGCAGCTCGGGACAGAACTATGGCTACACCTTC.

The chain joins TRBV7-8 to TRBJ1-1, with TRBD1 as a possible D gene (6 bases). The CDR3 is made up of 17 amino acids. The germline V gene has CDR1 SGHVS and CDR2 FQNEAQ. V dropped 2 bases and J dropped 0 bases, with 16 bases sitting between them. CDR3 sequence: CASSLSTGGTMNTEAFF. The CDR3, as DNA: TGTGCCAGCAGCTTAAGTACGGGGGGGACAATGAACACTGAAGCTTTCTTT.

The chain joins TRBV19 to TRBJ2-7; 7 positions agree with TRBD2. Germline-derived CDR1 and CDR2 are LNHDA and SQIVND (reference sequence). There are 15 residues in the CDR3. Trimming at V came to 3 bases and at J to 1 base, leaving 6 bases not matched to a gene. The CDR3 coding sequence is TGTGCCAGTAGTATTATAGCGGGTCAGTCCTACGAGCAGTACTTC. Its protein is CASSIIAGQSYEQYF. Together with reference TRBV19 and TRBJ2-7, the CDR3 gives the full variable domain: DGGITQSPKYLFRKEGQNVTLSCEQNLNHDAMYWYRQDPGQGLRLIYYSQIVNDFQKGDIAEGYSVSREKKESFPLTVTSAQKNPTAFYLCASSIIAGQSYEQYFGPGTRLTVT.

The rearrangement joins TRBV6-5 to TRBJ2-1; 9 bases are shared with TRBD1. Germline CDR1 MNHEY, CDR2 SVGAGI. Losses at the gene ends were 5 bases for V and 9 bases for J; bases not matched to a gene: 8. CDR3 length equals 14 residues. The CDR3 region is CASSPGDRVSEQFF. Written as DNA, the CDR3 is TGTGCCAGCAGTCCCGGGGACAGGGTCTCTGAGCAGTTCTTC.

The chain links TRBV30 to TRBJ1-5; no definite D call. Germline values: CDR1 GTSNPN, CDR2 SVGIG (reference sequence). This CDR3 spans 14 amino acids. Trimming stripped 0 bases from V and 0 bases from J, with 6 bases between. The CDR3 coding sequence is TGTGCCTGGAGTGTACTTTTTAGCAATCAGCCCCAGCATTTT. Translated, it gives CAWSVLFSNQPQHF.

This chain uses TRBV7-2 with TRBJ1-1; D might be TRBD1 (5 bases). V lost 4 bases and J 5 bases, leaving 17 bases between the germline ends. Germline loops: CDR1 SGHTA, CDR2 FQGNSA. The CDR3 sequence is 15 residues long. Written as DNA, the CDR3 is TGTGCCAGCAGCTCCACCCCACGGGGGTTGACTGAAGCTTTCTTT. This translates into CASSSTPRGLTEAFF.